The 30 T cell receptor beta chains below all came from one sample that was sequenced in a study of cytomegalovirus exposure and HLA in healthy donors. TCRdb's table, derived via immunoSEQ multiplex PCR, lists solely in-frame clones and lacks some. The profile shows tens of thousands of clones, roughly 96% of them singletons. Sequenced: PBMCs. The receptors shown here come from a man between 18 and 35 years old in good health and CMV-seronegative.

The CDR3 DNA is TGTGCCAGCAGCCCGAGGAGGACAGGGAACTATGGCTACACCTTC. It encodes CASSPRRTGNYGYTF. The V call is TRBV11-3, the J call TRBJ1-2, with 8 bases aligning to TRBD1. This CDR3 is 15 amino acids long. Germline lookup yields CDR1 SGHNT and CDR2 YENEEA. With V trimmed by 5 bases and J by 2 bases, 7 bases remained unmatched.

The rearrangement links TRBV5-1 to TRBJ2-5, with a weak D call TRBD2 (6 bases). The CDR3 contains 15 residues. V dropped 0 bases and J dropped 4 bases, with 13 bases sitting between them. Germline assignment: CDR1 SGHRS and CDR2 YFSETQ. The chain's CDR3 is CASSLDPTSPETQYF. CDR3 nucleotide sequence: TGCGCCAGCAGCTTGGATCCCACTAGCCCAGAGACCCAGTACTTC.

The chain carries TRBV25-1 and TRBJ1-1; a possible D gene is TRBD1 (6 bases). CDR3 size: 14 residues. Trimming took 0 bases from V and 4 from J, leaving 9 bases between them. Looked up from germline, CDR1 is MGHDK and CDR2 is SYGVNS. The CDR3 here is CASSEYGGATEAFF. The CDR3 DNA sequence: TGTGCCAGCAGTGAATATGGGGGGGCCACTGAAGCTTTCTTT.

This chain joins TRBV15 and TRBJ1-4; D possibly corresponds to TRBD1 (5 bases). Trimming took off 0 bases at V and 1 base at J, with 9 bases between the two ends. The germline gives CDR1 LNHNV, CDR2 YYDKDF (reference sequence). CDR3 length equals 16 residues. The CDR3 is CATSRERGITNEKLFF. CDR3 in DNA: TGTGCCACCAGCAGAGAAAGGGGAATAACTAATGAAAAACTGTTTTTT. The variable domain in full, completed from reference TRBV15 and TRBJ1-4, reads DAMVIQNPRYQVTQFGKPVTLSCSQTLNHNVMYWYQQKSSQAPKLLFHYYDKDFNNEADTPDNFQSRRPNTSFCFLDIRSPGLGDTAMYLCATSRERGITNEKLFFGSGTQLSVL.

CDR3 in DNA: TGTGCCAGCAGCTTATCGTCGGTAGAATGGGGGCAGAACACTGAAGCTTTCTTT. Amino acids: CASSLSSVEWGQNTEAFF. The J gene is TRBJ1-1, the V gene TRBV7-9; TRBD1 might be the D (6 bases). CDR3 length equals 18 residues. Trimming removed 2 bases from V and 1 base from J, with 20 bases in between. Germline CDR1 is SEHNR and CDR2 is FQNEAQ (reference sequence).

V usage is TRBV7-2 and J usage is TRBJ1-1; 7 bases align to TRBD1. CDR1 is SGHTA, CDR2 FQGNSA, per germline. This CDR3 is built from 14 residues. V trimming: 5 bases; J trimming: 3 bases; junction bases outside the gene matches: 6. CDR3 coding DNA: TGTGCCAGCAGCAAGGACAGGTGGGACACTGAAGCTTTCTTT. This codes for CASSKDRWDTEAFF.

The chain uses TRBV11-2 and TRBJ2-5; possible D gene TRBD2, 6 bases. CDR1 and CDR2 from the germline V gene are SGHAT and FQNNGV. V gave up 1 base and J gave up 1 base, with 13 bases separating them. The CDR3 length is 16 residues. CDR3 sequence: CASSLGNPSAQETQYF. The CDR3 nucleotides are TGTGCCAGCAGCTTAGGGAACCCTAGCGCCCAAGAGACCCAGTACTTC.

The V and J genes are TRBV2 and TRBJ1-3; D is unclear. The CDR3 has 14 residues. Germline V gives CDR1 SNHLY, CDR2 FYNNEI. Trimming stripped 3 bases from V and 0 bases from J, with 6 bases between. The CDR3: CASSDNGSGNTIYF. The CDR3 coding sequence is TGTGCCAGCAGTGATAACGGCTCTGGAAACACCATATATTTT. Variable domain in full (rest from reference TRBV2 and TRBJ1-3): EPEVTQTPSHQVTQMGQEVILRCVPISNHLYFYWYRQILGQKVEFLVSFYNNEISEKSEIFDDQFSVERPDGSNFTLKIRSTKLEDSAMYFCASSDNGSGNTIYFGEGSWLTVV.

This clone was counted only a few times. The chain recombines TRBV9 with TRBJ2-6, with TRBD1 as a possible D gene (6 bases). The germline gives CDR1 SGDLS, CDR2 YYNGEE. CDR3 length: 20 amino acids. V lost 3 bases and J lost 4, with 26 bases in between. The chain's CDR3 is CASSAPEDRRIGSGANVLTF. In DNA form, the CDR3 reads TGTGCCAGCAGCGCCCCCGAGGACAGACGGATCGGTTCCGGGGCCAACGTCCTGACTTTC.

V and J are TRBV19 and TRBJ1-1; D uncertain. Per germline, CDR1 LNHDA and CDR2 SQIVND (reference sequence). The CDR3 has 14 residues. Trimming removed 6 bases at V and 0 bases at J, with 11 bases between. CDR3 in DNA: TGTGCCAGTAGCGGACTTTTCATGAACACTGAAGCTTTCTTT. This codes for CASSGLFMNTEAFF.

This clone showed up just once. V is TRBV5-4 and J is TRBJ2-6; the D is unclear. Germline assignment: CDR1 SGHNT and CDR2 YYREEE (reference sequence). Trimming pared 2 bases from V and 0 bases from J, leaving 6 bases between. This CDR3 comprises 15 residues. The chain's CDR3 is CASSLRSSGANVLTF. The CDR3 nucleotides read TGTGCCAGCAGCTTACGGAGCTCTGGGGCCAACGTCCTGACTTTC.

In DNA, the CDR3 is TGTGCCACCAGTATCGGGACAGGGGATGGCTACACCTTC. This encodes CATSIGTGDGYTF. The chain couples TRBV15 to TRBJ1-2; 10 positions agree with TRBD1. CDR3 length: 13 amino acids. Germline V gives CDR1 LNHNV, CDR2 YYDKDF (reference sequence). V was clipped by 6 bases and J by 6 bases; unmatched bases: 4.

This rearrangement joins TRBV2 to TRBJ2-1; no firm D call. CDR3 length: 13 amino acids. Trimming removed 10 bases from V and 3 bases from J, with 13 bases in between. The germline gives CDR1 SNHLY, CDR2 FYNNEI. The CDR3 DNA reads TGTGCCACCAGCCCGCAGTTCTACAATGAGCAGTTCTTC. Amino acid sequence: CATSPQFYNEQFF. Drawing the rest from reference TRBV2 and TRBJ2-1, the complete variable domain is EPEVTQTPSHQVTQMGQEVILRCVPISNHLYFYWYRQILGQKVEFLVSFYNNEISEKSEIFDDQFSVERPDGSNFTLKIRSTKLEDSAMYFCATSPQFYNEQFFGPGTRLTVL.

The CDR3 DNA follows: TGTGCCAGTAGTATAGATTACAGAATTAATCAGCCCCAGCATTTT. It codes for CASSIDYRINQPQHF. The rearrangement joins TRBV19 to TRBJ1-5; D gene uncertain. This CDR3 is 15 amino acids long. Between the trimmed V and J ends, which lost 0 bases and 4 bases, there was a span of 10 bases. Germline assignment: CDR1 LNHDA and CDR2 SQIVND (reference sequence).

The chain combines TRBV2 with TRBJ1-2; 8 positions match TRBD1. The CDR3 loop spans 15 amino acids. The V gene end was trimmed by 5 bases and the J gene end by 7 bases; junction bases not matched to a gene: 12. CDR1 SNHLY and CDR2 FYNNEI come from the germline V gene. In nucleotides, the CDR3 is TGTGCCAGCAGTACTGGACAGGGAACTTTCGGTGGCTACACCTTC. This translates into CASSTGQGTFGGYTF.

The chain employs TRBV7-9 and TRBJ1-1; 10 nucleotides agree with TRBD1. This CDR3 contains 15 residues. The V gene's germline CDR1 is SEHNR and CDR2 FQNEAQ (reference sequence). Trimming took 4 bases from V and 0 from J; bases not matched to a gene: 2. CDR3 sequence: CASSSTGGMNTEAFF. The CDR3 DNA follows: TGTGCCAGCAGCTCGACAGGGGGCATGAACACTGAAGCTTTCTTT.

The V gene is TRBV5-4, the J gene TRBJ2-7; D unresolved. CDR1 is SGHNT, CDR2 YYREEE, per germline (reference sequence). V was shortened by 4 bases and J by 4 bases, with 12 bases between the two germline ends. This CDR3 is built from 13 residues. The CDR3 here is CASSLNSAYEQYF. In DNA, the CDR3 is TGTGCCAGCAGCCTTAATAGTGCTTACGAGCAGTACTTC.

J is TRBJ1-2 and V is TRBV6-6; weak D call: TRBD1 (6 bases). The germline V and J ends were trimmed by 5 bases and 6 bases, with 13 bases remaining between them. The germline CDR1 and CDR2 sequences are MNHNY and SVGAGI (reference sequence). The CDR3 length is 13 residues. CDR3 loop: CASSAGGGDGYTF. Written as DNA, the CDR3 is TGTGCCAGCAGTGCGGGAGGGGGGGATGGCTACACCTTC.

V usage is TRBV6-5 and J usage is TRBJ1-2; TRBD1 matches at 9 bases. The CDR3 is 13 residues long. Per the germline V gene, CDR1 is MNHEY and CDR2 is SVGAGI. V lost 5 bases to trimming and J lost 8 bases; unmatched junction nucleotides: 6. The CDR3 DNA sequence: TGTGCCAGCAGTCCGAGGACAGGGGTCGGCTACACCTTC. The encoded protein is CASSPRTGVGYTF.

The V call is TRBV28, the J call TRBJ2-7; TRBD1 matches 7 bases. The CDR3 loop spans 16 amino acids. The junction had 9 bases not matched to a gene; V was cut back by 4 bases and J by 0 bases. The germline V gene has CDR1 MDHEN and CDR2 SYDVKM. In DNA form, the CDR3 reads TGTGCCAGCAGTTCCCCCAGGGGGAATCACTCCTACGAGCAGTACTTC. Translating it yields CASSSPRGNHSYEQYF.

The rearrangement uses TRBV19 and TRBJ1-2, with D uncertain. Deletions cut 7 bases from V and 6 bases from J, with 15 bases between. CDR3 size: 13 residues. The germline V gene has CDR1 LNHDA and CDR2 SQIVND (reference sequence). The CDR3 region is CASIEEGDHGYTF. The CDR3 DNA sequence: TGTGCCAGTATCGAAGAGGGTGATCATGGCTACACCTTC.

The chain combines TRBV25-1 with TRBJ2-5, with 7 bases identical to TRBD2. The CDR3 totals 15 residues. V was clipped by 4 bases and J by 1 base; unmatched bases: 6. Germline loops: CDR1 MGHDK, CDR2 SYGVNS. CDR3 coding DNA: TGTGCCAGCAGTGGGTGGGGGGGTGGCCAAGAGACCCAGTACTTC. Amino acids: CASSGWGGGQETQYF.

The J gene is TRBJ1-2, the V gene TRBV5-1; D call uncertain. V was clipped by 0 bases and J by 3 bases, with 12 bases between them. CDR3 length: 15 amino acids. Per germline, CDR1 SGHRS and CDR2 YFSETQ. The CDR3 sequence: CASSLVLEADYGYTF. Here the CDR3 DNA reads TGCGCCAGCAGCTTGGTTCTGGAGGCAGACTATGGCTACACCTTC.

This chain uses TRBV25-1 with TRBJ2-1; weak D call: TRBD1 (6 bases). There are 15 residues in the CDR3. Trimming shortened V by 2 bases and J by 2 bases, and 10 bases separated the two germline ends. Germline CDR1 reads MGHDK; CDR2 reads SYGVNS. For the CDR3, the DNA is TGTGCCAGCAGTGAACCTGACAGGCCCTACAATGAGCAGTTCTTC. This encodes CASSEPDRPYNEQFF.

This chain connects TRBV25-1 to TRBJ1-1; D possibly corresponds to TRBD1 (5 bases). The V and J ends lost 7 bases and 5 bases respectively, with 14 bases between them. The V gene's germline CDR1 is MGHDK and CDR2 SYGVNS. There are 13 residues in the CDR3. The DNA for the CDR3 is TGTGCCAGCATGTGGGCAGGGATGACTGAAGCTTTCTTT. It yields the protein CASMWAGMTEAFF.

The chain has TRBV2 and TRBJ2-2; D ambiguous. The CDR3 length is 13 residues. V was trimmed by 4 bases and J by 4 bases, leaving 7 bases between them. Germline V gene data show CDR1 as SNHLY and CDR2 as FYNNEI. CDR3 bases: TGTGCCAGCAGTGGAGGATCCACCGGGGAGCTGTTTTTT. Protein: CASSGGSTGELFF.

J is TRBJ1-1 and V is TRBV7-8; TRBD1 matches at 8 bases. V lost 1 base and J lost 2; bases outside the gene matches: 3. Germline-derived CDR1 and CDR2 are SGHVS and FQNEAQ. The CDR3 extends over 15 amino acids. In DNA, the CDR3 is TGTGCCAGCAGCTTAGGCAGGGGGCGAAACACTGAAGCTTTCTTT. Translating it yields CASSLGRGRNTEAFF. Together with reference TRBV7-8 and TRBJ1-1, the CDR3 gives the full variable domain: GAGVSQSPRYKVAKRGQDVALRCDPISGHVSLFWYQQALGQGPEFLTYFQNEAQLDKSGLPSDRFFAERPEGSVSTLKIQRTQQEDSAVYLCASSLGRGRNTEAFFGQGTRLTVV.

The chain uses TRBV6-6 and TRBJ1-5, with TRBD1 matching over 8 bases. Germline V gives CDR1 MNHNY, CDR2 SVGAGI (reference sequence). The CDR3 totals 15 residues. With V trimmed by 5 bases and J by 0 bases, 3 bases remained unmatched. The CDR3 reads CASSRTGYSNQPQHF. The CDR3 DNA sequence: TGTGCCAGCAGTCGGACAGGGTATAGCAATCAGCCCCAGCATTTT.

V and J are TRBV9 and TRBJ2-1; D perhaps matches TRBD1 (6 bases). Trimming stripped 4 bases from V and 2 bases from J, with 10 bases between. Germline V gene sequence: CDR1 SGDLS, CDR2 YYNGEE. CDR3 size: 14 residues. CDR3 protein: CASSPGQTYNEQFF. DNA for the CDR3: TGTGCCAGCAGCCCCGGACAGACCTACAATGAGCAGTTCTTC.

The chain links TRBV6-5 to TRBJ2-7; 7 bases are a match to TRBD1. The CDR3 consists of 14 residues. Germline assignment: CDR1 MNHEY and CDR2 SVGAGI. Trimming at V came to 5 bases and at J to 3 bases, leaving 7 bases not matched to a gene. This chain's CDR3 is CASSDYRGSYEQYF. CDR3 DNA: TGTGCCAGCAGTGACTACAGGGGAAGCTACGAGCAGTACTTC.